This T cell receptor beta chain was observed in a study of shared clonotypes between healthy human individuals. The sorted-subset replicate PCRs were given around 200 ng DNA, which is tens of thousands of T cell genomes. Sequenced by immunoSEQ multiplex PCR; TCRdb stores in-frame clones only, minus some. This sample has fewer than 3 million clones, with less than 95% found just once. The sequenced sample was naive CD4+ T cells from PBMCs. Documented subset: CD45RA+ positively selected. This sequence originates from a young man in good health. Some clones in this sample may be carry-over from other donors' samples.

The CDR3 here is CATGEAHRRTYEQYF. DNA for the CDR3: TGTGCCACCGGAGAAGCACACCGCCGGACCTACGAGCAGTACTTC. The chain joins TRBV6-5 to TRBJ2-7, with D uncertain. This CDR3 has 15 amino acids. Germline CDR1 and CDR2: MNHEY and SVGAGI. V lost 10 bases, J lost 2 bases, and 21 bases lay in between.